This section outlines one T cell receptor beta chain sequence together with its context. The antigen is not known. The source of the sample is a study of CXCR3-negative and CXCR3-positive naive CD8 T cells. Background on the study: For each library, about 1.5 +/- 0.3 million TRB reads were obtained, around 140 million in total. Findings and caveats of the study: CXCR3-expressing naive cells carried TRB CDR3s more hydrophobic than those of CXCR3-negative naive cells.

This CDR3 has 16 amino acids. CDR1 is PRHDT, CDR2 FYEKMQ, per germline (reference sequence). Preparation of TRB cDNA libraries relied on 5' RACE carrying UMI labels. TCRdb reprocessed the 5' RACE reads, with one entry per CDR3 protein and no DNA. This listing includes around 66,000 distinct CDR3 sequences. This TCR was sampled from a human donor in good health. Some clones in this sample may be carry-over from other donors' samples. This chain connects TRBV13 to TRBJ2-7; the D call of TRBD1 rests on TCRdb alone, since no DNA is present to check it. The sequencing sample was made of naive CXCR3+ CD8+ T cells from blood. Subset in this sample: CD45RO-CCR7+CD27+CD95- naive CD8+ T cells expressing CXCR3 (TNR3+). The CDR3 loop is CASSHTVGASWDEQYF.